This TCR beta chain is drawn from a study of blood T cells in healthy people across ages. The sample holds many counts of this clonotype. Its ends do not fully match the called genes, so a read error is possible. CDR1 is SQVTM and CDR2 is ANQGSEA in the germline V gene. CDR3 length: 13 residues. The authors ran a second PCR of 7 to 11 cycles using a sample-barcoded 5' primer and a J-beta primer mix. TCRdb processed the 5' RACE reads anew with MiXCR; each CDR3 protein has one entry. The sample lists approximately 1.5 million distinct CDR3 sequences, about 42% occurring once. This TCR was sampled from a woman under 30 in good health. V and J are TRBV29-1 and TRBJ2-5; TRBD1 might be the D (7 bases). What was sequenced was blood. This chain's CDR3 is CSVEDREEETQYF. The CDR3, as DNA: TGCAGCGTAGAAGACAGGGAGGAAGAGACCCAGTACTTC.